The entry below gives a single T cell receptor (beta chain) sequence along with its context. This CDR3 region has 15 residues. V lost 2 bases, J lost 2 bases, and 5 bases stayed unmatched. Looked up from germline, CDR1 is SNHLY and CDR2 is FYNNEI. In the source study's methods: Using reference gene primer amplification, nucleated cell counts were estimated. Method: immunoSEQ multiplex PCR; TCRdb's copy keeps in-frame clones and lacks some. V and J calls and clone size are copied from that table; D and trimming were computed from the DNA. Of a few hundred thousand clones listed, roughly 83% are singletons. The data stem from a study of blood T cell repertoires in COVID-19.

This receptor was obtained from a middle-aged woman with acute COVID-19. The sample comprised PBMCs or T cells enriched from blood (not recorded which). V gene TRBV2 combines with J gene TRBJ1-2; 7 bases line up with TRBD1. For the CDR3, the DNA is TGTGCCAGCAGTGAATTGGGCAGGGGGAACTATGGCTACACCTTC. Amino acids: CASSELGRGNYGYTF.